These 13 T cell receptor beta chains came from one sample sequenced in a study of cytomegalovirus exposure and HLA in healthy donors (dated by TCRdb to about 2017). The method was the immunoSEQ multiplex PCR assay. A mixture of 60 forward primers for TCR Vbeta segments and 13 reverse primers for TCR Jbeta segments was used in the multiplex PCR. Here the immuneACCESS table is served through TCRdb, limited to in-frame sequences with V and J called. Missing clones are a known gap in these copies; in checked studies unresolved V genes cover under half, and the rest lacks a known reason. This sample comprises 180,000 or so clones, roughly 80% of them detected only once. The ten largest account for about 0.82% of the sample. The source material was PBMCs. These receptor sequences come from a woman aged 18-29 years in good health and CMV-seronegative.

The CDR3 is CASSQEYVYRNEQFF. As DNA, the CDR3 is TGCGCCAGCAGCCAAGAGTATGTGTACAGGAACGAGCAGTTCTTC. The chain joins TRBV4-3 to TRBJ2-1; possibly TRBD1 for D (5 bases). V lost 0 bases and J 10 bases, leaving 16 bases between the germline ends. The CDR3 spans 15 residues. Germline CDR1 and CDR2: LGHNA and YSLEER.

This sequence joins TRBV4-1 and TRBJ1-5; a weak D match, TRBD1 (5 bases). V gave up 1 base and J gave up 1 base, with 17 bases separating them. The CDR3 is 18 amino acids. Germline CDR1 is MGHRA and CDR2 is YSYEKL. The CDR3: CASSQGFLAGGSNQPQHF. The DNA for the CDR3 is TGCGCCAGCAGCCAAGGTTTTCTCGCGGGGGGAAGCAATCAGCCCCAGCATTTT.

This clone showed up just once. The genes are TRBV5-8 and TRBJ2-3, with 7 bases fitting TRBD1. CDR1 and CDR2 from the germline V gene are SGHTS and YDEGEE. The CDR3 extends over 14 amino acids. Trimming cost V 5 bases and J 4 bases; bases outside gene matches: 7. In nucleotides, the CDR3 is TGTGCCAGCAGGCACAGGGGTCATGCAGATACGCAGTATTTT. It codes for CASRHRGHADTQYF. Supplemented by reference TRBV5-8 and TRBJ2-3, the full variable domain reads EAGVTQSPTHLIKTRGQQATLRCSPISGHTSVYWYQQALGLGLQFLLWYDEGEERNRGNFPPRFSGRQFPNYSSELNVNALELEDSALYLCASRHRGHADTQYFGPGTRLTVL.

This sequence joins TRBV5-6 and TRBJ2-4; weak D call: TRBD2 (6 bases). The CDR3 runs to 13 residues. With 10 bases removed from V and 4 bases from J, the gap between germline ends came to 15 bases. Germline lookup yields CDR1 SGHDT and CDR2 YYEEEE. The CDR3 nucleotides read TGTGCCTCGAGCCGGGGGATGAAAAACATTCAGTACTTC. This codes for CASSRGMKNIQYF.

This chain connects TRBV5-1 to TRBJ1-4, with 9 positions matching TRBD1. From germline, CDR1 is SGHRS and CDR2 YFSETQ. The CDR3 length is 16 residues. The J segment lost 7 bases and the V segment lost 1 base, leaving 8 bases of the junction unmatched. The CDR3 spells CASSLKTGQGFEKLFF. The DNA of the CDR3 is TGCGCCAGCAGCTTGAAAACGGGACAGGGATTTGAAAAACTGTTTTTT.

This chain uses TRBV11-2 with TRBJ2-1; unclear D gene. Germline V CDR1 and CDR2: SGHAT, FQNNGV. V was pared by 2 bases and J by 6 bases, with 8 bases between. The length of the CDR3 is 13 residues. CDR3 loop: CASSLPVSNEQFF. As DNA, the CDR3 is TGTGCCAGCAGCTTACCGGTTTCCAATGAGCAGTTCTTC.

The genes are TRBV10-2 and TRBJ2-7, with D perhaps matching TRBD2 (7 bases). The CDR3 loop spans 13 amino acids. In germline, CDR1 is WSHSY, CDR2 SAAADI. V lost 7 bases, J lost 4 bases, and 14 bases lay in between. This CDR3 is CASNVGGPYEQYF. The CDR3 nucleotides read TGCGCCAGCAATGTGGGGGGGCCTTACGAGCAGTACTTC.

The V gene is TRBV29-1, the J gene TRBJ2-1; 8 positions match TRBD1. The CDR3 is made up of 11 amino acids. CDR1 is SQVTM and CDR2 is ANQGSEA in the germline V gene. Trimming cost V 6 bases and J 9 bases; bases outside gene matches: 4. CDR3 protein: CSVQDRVEQFF. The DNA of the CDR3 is TGCAGCGTCCAGGACAGGGTTGAGCAGTTCTTC.

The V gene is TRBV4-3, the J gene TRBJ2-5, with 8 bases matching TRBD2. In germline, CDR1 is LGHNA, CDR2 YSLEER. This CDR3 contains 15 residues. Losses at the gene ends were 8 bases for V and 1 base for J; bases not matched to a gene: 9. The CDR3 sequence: CASYPAGDVQETQYF. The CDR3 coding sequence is TGCGCCAGCTATCCAGCGGGAGATGTCCAAGAGACCCAGTACTTC.

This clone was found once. This CDR3 reads CSADGGFGRETQYF. DNA for the CDR3: TGCAGCGCCGACGGGGGGTTTGGGCGAGAGACCCAGTACTTC. The chain employs TRBV29-1 and TRBJ2-5; 7 bases are shared with TRBD2. The CDR3 loop spans 14 amino acids. V shed 7 bases, J shed 4 bases, and the junction held 12 bases outside the gene matches. Germline V gene data show CDR1 as SQVTM and CDR2 as ANQGSEA.

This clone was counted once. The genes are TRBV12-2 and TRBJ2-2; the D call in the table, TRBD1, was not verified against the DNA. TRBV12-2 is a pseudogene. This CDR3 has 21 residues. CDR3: CASRFLGRRRHTGDLPGELFF. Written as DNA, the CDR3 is TGTGCAAGTCGCTTTCTTGGCCGTCGACGACATACAGGGGACCTGCCCGGGGAGCTGTTTTTT.

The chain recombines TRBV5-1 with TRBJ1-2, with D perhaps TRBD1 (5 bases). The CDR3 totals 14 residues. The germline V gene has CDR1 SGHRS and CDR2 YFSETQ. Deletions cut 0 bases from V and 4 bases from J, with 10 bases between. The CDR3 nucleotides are TGCGCCAGCAGCTTGGCCGGGGGATTCTATGGCTACACCTTC. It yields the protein CASSLAGGFYGYTF.

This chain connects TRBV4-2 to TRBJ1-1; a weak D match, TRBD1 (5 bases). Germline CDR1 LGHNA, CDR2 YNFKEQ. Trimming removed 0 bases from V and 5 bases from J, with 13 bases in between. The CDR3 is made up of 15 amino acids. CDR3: CASSQDPSGPTEAFF. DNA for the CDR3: TGTGCCAGCAGCCAAGATCCGTCAGGGCCAACTGAAGCTTTCTTT.